The 4 T cell receptor beta chains presented below share a single source sample, sequenced in a study of T cells after yellow fever vaccination. Via MiXCR, TCRdb re-called the 5' RACE reads, giving one row per CDR3 protein. Of hundreds of thousands of distinct CDR3 sequences detected, 3% to 4.5% appear once; the ten largest clones hold roughly a quarter. The input for sequencing was PBMCs, taken on the day of the yellow fever booster vaccination. The receptors derive from a man aged 18 to 29 who received the YFV17D yellow fever vaccine.

This clonotype was observed a handful of times. This chain uses TRBV25-1 with TRBJ1-1, with D unclear. Trimming removed 8 bases from V and 1 base from J, with 14 bases in between. CDR1 is MGHDK and CDR2 is SYGVNS in the germline V gene. This CDR3 region has 14 residues. This chain's CDR3 is CASLPHRGNTEAFF. As DNA, the CDR3 is TGTGCCAGCCTTCCCCACCGGGGGAACACTGAAGCTTTCTTT.

CDR3 nucleotides: TGTGCCAGCCAGACAGGGACGGGCATTCAGTACTTC. This gives the protein CASQTGTGIQYF. This rearrangement joins TRBV28 to TRBJ2-4; 7 nucleotides line up with TRBD1. From germline, CDR1 is MDHEN and CDR2 SYDVKM. Unmatched junction bases numbered 7, after V lost 8 bases and J lost 9 bases. This CDR3 has 12 amino acids.

At least ten counts were recorded for this clonotype. The V gene is TRBV7-2, the J gene TRBJ2-5, with D possibly being TRBD2 (6 bases). In germline, CDR1 is SGHTA, CDR2 FQGNSA. The CDR3 runs 14 residues. V shed 6 bases and J shed 1 base, with 12 bases lying between them. This chain's CDR3 is CASSPGGAQETQYF. The CDR3 bases are TGTGCCAGCAGTCCAGGCGGGGCCCAAGAGACCCAGTACTTC.

Only a few counts were recorded for this clonotype. The V and J genes are TRBV4-1 and TRBJ1-6, with D uncertain. Trimming pared 1 base from V and 6 bases from J, leaving 7 bases between. The CDR3 has 14 residues. Germline CDR1 and CDR2: MGHRA and YSYEKL. CDR3 nucleotides: TGCGCCAGCAGCCAAGTGTCAGCTAATTCACCCCTCCACTTT. It encodes CASSQVSANSPLHF.